These 13 T cell receptor beta chains came from one sample sequenced in a study of regulatory T cells in long-lasting Graves disease. Sequencing libraries for TCR beta were prepared with iRepertoire HTBI primers and Arm-PCR of CDR3 regions. TCRdb redid the calling of the multiplex PCR reads with MiXCR, one entry per CDR3 protein. Altogether 500,000 or so distinct CDR3 sequences are present, 15% to 20% being singletons, with the ten largest covering more than 20%. The time point here: newly diagnosed GD, antithyroid drugs for less than 3 months. Making the TCR library involved RNA that had been extracted from PBMCs. The data also belong to a second study, concerning T cells in Graves' hyperthyroidism and ophthalmopathy.

Sequenced here: peripheral blood mononuclear cells (PBMCs), sampled at new diagnosis, from a patient treated with antithyroid drugs. These receptor sequences come from a middle-aged woman with Graves disease.

There are many counts of this clonotype. The rearrangement joins TRBV11-2 to TRBJ2-3, with 8 bases matching TRBD2. In germline, CDR1 is SGHAT, CDR2 FQNNGV. With 1 base clipped from V and 4 bases from J, the junction kept 4 bases outside the gene matches. The CDR3 is made up of 15 amino acids. In nucleotides, the CDR3 is TGTGCCAGCAGCTTAGCACCCGGGAGGGCAGATACGCAGTATTTT. Its translation: CASSLAPGRADTQYF.

This chain connects TRBV19 to TRBJ1-1; 7 bases are shared with TRBD1. Germline trimming cut 2 bases from V and 1 base from J; bases unmatched to any gene: 1. The CDR3 is 14 residues long. Germline V gives CDR1 LNHDA, CDR2 SQIVND (reference sequence). CDR3 DNA: TGTGCCAGTAGTATAAGGGGGCCGAACACTGAAGCTTTCTTT. Its translation is CASSIRGPNTEAFF.

This clonotype was seen many times. V gene TRBV3-1 combines with J gene TRBJ1-5, with no clear D. V shed 5 bases and J shed 9 bases, with 14 bases lying between them. The CDR3 spans 13 residues. The V gene's germline CDR1 is LGHDT and CDR2 YNNKEL (reference sequence). CDR3 nucleotides: TGTGCCAGCAGCTCCGGACGTTGGGGGCCCCAGCATTTT. Translated, it gives CASSSGRWGPQHF. The whole variable domain, remainder taken from reference TRBV3-1 and TRBJ1-5, is DTAVSQTPKYLVTQMGNDKSIKCEQNLGHDTMYWYKQDSKKFLKIMFSYNNKELIINETVPNRFSPKSPDKAHLNLHINSLELGDSAVYFCASSSGRWGPQHFGDGTRLSIL.

This clonotype has a count of ten or more. The chain joins TRBV20-1 to TRBJ2-7, with D perhaps being TRBD1 or TRBD2 (5 bases each). This CDR3 comprises 13 residues. From germline, CDR1 is DFQATT and CDR2 SNEGSKA (reference sequence). V lost 3 bases and J lost 3, with 12 bases in between. CDR3 sequence reads: CSARDWTNYEQYF. CDR3 coding DNA: TGCAGTGCTAGGGACTGGACAAACTACGAGCAGTACTTC.

As to this clonotype: A far larger clone is one nucleotide away, so this likely arose from a read error. The chain is built from TRBV2 and TRBJ2-7; D not resolved. This CDR3 spans 13 amino acids. Germline V gene sequence: CDR1 SNHLY, CDR2 FYNNEI. Trimming removed 5 bases at V and 7 bases at J, with 15 bases between. The CDR3 protein is CASSPTSYNEQYF. Written as DNA, the CDR3 is TGTGCCAGCAGTCCTACCTCCTACAATGAGCAGTACTTC.

This clonotype was recorded at least ten times. One end of the junction fails to match germline, which may point to a read error. The V gene is TRBV7-9, the J gene TRBJ1-4; unclear D gene. From germline, CDR1 is SEHNR and CDR2 FQNEAQ (reference sequence). CDR3 length: 14 amino acids. CDR3 bases: TGTGCCAGCAGCTTAGCCACAACTAACGAAAAACTGTTTTTT. This encodes CASSLATTNEKLFF.

This clonotype appeared a few times. This sequence joins TRBV5-1 and TRBJ1-6; D not certain. CDR3 size: 13 residues. Germline V CDR1 and CDR2: SGHRS, YFSETQ. The V gene lost 3 bases and the J gene lost 10 bases, with 11 bases spanning the gap. In nucleotides, the CDR3 is TGCGCCAGCAGCTCCAACCCCGGCTCACCCCTCCACTTT. It translates to CASSSNPGSPLHF. The whole variable domain, remainder taken from reference TRBV5-1 and TRBJ1-6, is KAGVTQTPRYLIKTRGQQVTLSCSPISGHRSVSWYQQTPGQGLQFLFEYFSETQRNKGNFPGRFSGRQFSNSRSEMNVSTLELGDSALYLCASSSNPGSPLHFGNGTRLTVT.

J is TRBJ2-2 and V is TRBV5-1, with D hard to call. The CDR3 is 17 residues long. The germline V gene encodes CDR1 SGHRS and CDR2 YFSETQ. Trimming pared 0 bases from V and 0 bases from J, leaving 12 bases between. The CDR3, as DNA: TGCGCCAGCAGCTTGGGAATGGGTAGCCCGAACACCGGGGAGCTGTTTTTT. Residues: CASSLGMGSPNTGELFF.

This clonotype occurred many times. This chain connects TRBV7-9 to TRBJ2-7; either TRBD1 or TRBD2 may supply D (6 bases each). Deletions cut 5 bases from V and 6 bases from J, with 17 bases between. The germline gives CDR1 SEHNR, CDR2 FQNEAQ (reference sequence). The CDR3 covers 14 residues. CDR3 in DNA: TGTGCCAGCAGCCCTGACTTTAGGGGGGCCGAGCAGTACTTC. Protein: CASSPDFRGAEQYF.

This chain links TRBV9 with TRBJ2-5, with D possibly matching TRBD1 (5 bases). This CDR3 comprises 13 residues. The germline V and J ends were trimmed by 4 bases and 5 bases, with 12 bases remaining between them. From germline, CDR1 is SGDLS and CDR2 YYNGEE. In DNA, the CDR3 is TGTGCCAGCAGCAGTCAGGGCTGGGAGACCCAGTACTTC. It specifies CASSSQGWETQYF.

This clonotype was recorded a few times. V gene TRBV5-5 combines with J gene TRBJ1-1; D uncertain. CDR1 and CDR2 from the germline V gene are SGHKS and YYEKEE (reference sequence). V lost 0 bases, J lost 1 base, and 7 bases lay in between. This CDR3 is built from 14 residues. The DNA for the CDR3 is TGTGCCAGCAGCTTGGCCGATAAGAACACTGAAGCTTTCTTT. It codes for CASSLADKNTEAFF. The full variable domain, in which reference TRBV5-5 and TRBJ1-1 provide the parts outside the CDR3, is DAGVTQSPTHLIKTRGQQVTLRCSPISGHKSVSWYQQVLGQGPQFIFQYYEKEERGRGNFPDRFSARQFPNYSSELNVNALLLGDSALYLCASSLADKNTEAFFGQGTRLTVV.

This chain links TRBV7-9 with TRBJ2-5; a possible D gene is TRBD2 (6 bases). The germline V and J ends were trimmed by 3 bases and 5 bases, with 13 bases remaining between them. This CDR3 has 14 amino acids. Germline lookup yields CDR1 SEHNR and CDR2 FQNEAQ (reference sequence). CDR3: CASSFGSGGETQYF. The CDR3 DNA follows: TGTGCCAGCAGCTTCGGGAGTGGCGGTGAGACCCAGTACTTC.

This clonotype was recorded many times. CDR3 residues: CASGRQGPARQPQHF. The CDR3 nucleotides read TGTGCTAGTGGTCGACAGGGACCGGCGCGTCAGCCCCAGCATTTT. The V call is TRBV12-5, the J call TRBJ1-5, with 7 nucleotides matching TRBD1. The V gene end was trimmed by 5 bases and the J gene end by 6 bases; junction bases not matched to a gene: 10. The germline V gene encodes CDR1 LGHNT and CDR2 FRNRAP. The CDR3 is made up of 15 amino acids.